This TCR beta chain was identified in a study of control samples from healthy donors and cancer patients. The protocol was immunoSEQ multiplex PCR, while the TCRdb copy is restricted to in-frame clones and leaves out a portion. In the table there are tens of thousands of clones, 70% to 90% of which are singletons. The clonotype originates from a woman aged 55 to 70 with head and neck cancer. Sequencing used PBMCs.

CDR3 sequence: CASSPDFAETQYF. In nucleotides, the CDR3 is TGTGCCAGCAGTCCGGACTTCGCAGAGACCCAGTACTTC. The V call is TRBV27, the J call TRBJ2-5; TRBD2 might be the D (5 bases). The CDR3 is 13 residues long. Germline V CDR1 and CDR2: MNHEY, SMNVEV (reference sequence). V lost 5 bases, J lost 4 bases, and 11 bases lay in between.